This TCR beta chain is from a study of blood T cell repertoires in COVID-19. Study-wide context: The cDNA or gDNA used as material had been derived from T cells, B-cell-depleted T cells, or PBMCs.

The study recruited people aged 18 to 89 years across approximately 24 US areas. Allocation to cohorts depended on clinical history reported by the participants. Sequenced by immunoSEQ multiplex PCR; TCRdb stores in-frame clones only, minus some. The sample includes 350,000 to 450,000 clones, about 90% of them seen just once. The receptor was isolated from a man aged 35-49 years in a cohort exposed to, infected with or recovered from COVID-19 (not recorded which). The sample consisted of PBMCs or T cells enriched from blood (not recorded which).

CDR3: CASSLQSATADVEQFF. CDR3 bases: TGTGCCAGCAGCTTACAGTCCGCCACAGCCGACGTTGAGCAGTTCTTC. The rearrangement uses TRBV11-3 and TRBJ2-1; D gene ambiguous. CDR3 length: 16 amino acids. Per germline, CDR1 SGHNT and CDR2 YENEEA. V was pared by 2 bases and J by 9 bases, with 20 bases between.